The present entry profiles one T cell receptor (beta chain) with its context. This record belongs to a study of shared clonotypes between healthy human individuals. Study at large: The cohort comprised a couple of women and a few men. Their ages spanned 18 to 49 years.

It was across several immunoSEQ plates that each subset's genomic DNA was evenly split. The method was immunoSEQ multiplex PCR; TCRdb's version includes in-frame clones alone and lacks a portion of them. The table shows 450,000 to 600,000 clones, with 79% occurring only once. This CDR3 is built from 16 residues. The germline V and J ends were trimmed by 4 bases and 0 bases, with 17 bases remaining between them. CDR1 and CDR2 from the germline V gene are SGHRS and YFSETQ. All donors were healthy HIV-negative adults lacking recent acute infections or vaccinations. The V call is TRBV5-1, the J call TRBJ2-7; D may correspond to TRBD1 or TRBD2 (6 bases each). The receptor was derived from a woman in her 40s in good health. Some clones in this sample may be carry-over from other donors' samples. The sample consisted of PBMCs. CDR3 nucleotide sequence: TGCGCCAGCAGCCTAGGGGGAGGCCCGAGCTCCTACGAGCAGTACTTC. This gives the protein CASSLGGGPSSYEQYF. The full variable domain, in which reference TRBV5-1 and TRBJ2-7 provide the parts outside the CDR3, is KAGVTQTPRYLIKTRGQQVTLSCSPISGHRSVSWYQQTPGQGLQFLFEYFSETQRNKGNFPGRFSGRQFSNSRSEMNVSTLELGDSALYLCASSLGGGPSSYEQYFGPGTRLTVT.